This T cell receptor beta chain emerged from a study of T cells in Graves' hyperthyroidism and ophthalmopathy. This CDR3 contains 16 residues. Per the germline V gene, CDR1 is MDHEN and CDR2 is SYDVKM. The ends lost 1 base at V and 0 bases at J; junction bases unmatched: 6. Researchers amplified the TCR beta CDR3 regions from RNA transcripts. Primed by the HTBI set, a first-round RT-PCR was run on the TCR CDR3. TCRdb fed the multiplex PCR reads into MiXCR, producing one record per CDR3 protein. The sample has around 720,000 distinct CDR3 sequences, 30% to 40% seen once. The sequenced sample consisted of blood. The source is a woman aged 40 to 50 with Graves' hyperthyroidism. The chain is built from TRBV28 and TRBJ2-7, with 7 bases that match TRBD1. The CDR3 nucleotides are TGTGCCAGCAGTTTATCCGGACAGGCCATCTCCTACGAGCAGTACTTC. Its translation is CASSLSGQAISYEQYF.